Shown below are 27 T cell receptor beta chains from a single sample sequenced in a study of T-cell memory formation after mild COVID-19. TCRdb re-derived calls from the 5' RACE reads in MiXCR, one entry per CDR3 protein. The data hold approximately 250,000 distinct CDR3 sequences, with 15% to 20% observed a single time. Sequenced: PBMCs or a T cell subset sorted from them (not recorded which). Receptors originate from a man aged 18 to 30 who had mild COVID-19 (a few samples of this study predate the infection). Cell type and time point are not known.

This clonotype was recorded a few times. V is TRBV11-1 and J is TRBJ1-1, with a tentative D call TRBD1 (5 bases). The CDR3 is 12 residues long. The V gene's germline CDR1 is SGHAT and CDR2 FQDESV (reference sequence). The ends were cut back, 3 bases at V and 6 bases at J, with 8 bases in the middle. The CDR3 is CASSLTTAEAFF. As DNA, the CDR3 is TGTGCCAGCAGCTTGACGACAGCTGAAGCTTTCTTT.

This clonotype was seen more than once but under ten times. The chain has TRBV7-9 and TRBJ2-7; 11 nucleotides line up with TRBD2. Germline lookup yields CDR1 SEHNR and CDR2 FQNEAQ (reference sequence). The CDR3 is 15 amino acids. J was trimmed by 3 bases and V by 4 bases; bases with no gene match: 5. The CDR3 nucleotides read TGTGCCAGCAGCTCTAGCGGGGGGACGTTCTACGAGCAGTACTTC. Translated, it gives CASSSSGGTFYEQYF.

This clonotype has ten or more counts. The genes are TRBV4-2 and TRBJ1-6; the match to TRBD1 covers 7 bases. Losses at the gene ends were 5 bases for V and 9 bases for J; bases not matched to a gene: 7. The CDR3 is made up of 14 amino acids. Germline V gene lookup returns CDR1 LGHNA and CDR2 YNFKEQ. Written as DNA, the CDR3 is TGTGCCAGCAGCGCAGAGGGGGCAGGTTCACCCCTCCACTTT. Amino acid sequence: CASSAEGAGSPLHF.

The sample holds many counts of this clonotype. CDR3 nucleotides: TGCGCCAGCAGCTTGGTTCAGGGGTCTGTTGGGTGGTCGTTCTTC. This translates into CASSLVQGSVGWSFF. The chain has TRBV5-1 and TRBJ2-1, with D perhaps TRBD1 (6 bases). The CDR3 covers 15 residues. Per germline, CDR1 SGHRS and CDR2 YFSETQ. Trimming shortened V by 0 bases and J by 15 bases, and 22 bases separated the two germline ends.

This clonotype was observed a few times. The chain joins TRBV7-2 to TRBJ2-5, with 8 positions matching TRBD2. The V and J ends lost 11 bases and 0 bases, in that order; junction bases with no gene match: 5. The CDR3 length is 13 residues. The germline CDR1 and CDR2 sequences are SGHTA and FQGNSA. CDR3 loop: CAGGGQYQETQYF. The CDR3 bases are TGTGCCGGCGGGGGGCAGTACCAAGAGACCCAGTACTTC. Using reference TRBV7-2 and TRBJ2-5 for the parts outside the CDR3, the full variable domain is GAGVSQSPSNKVTEKGKDVELRCDPISGHTALYWYRQSLGQGLEFLIYFQGNSAPDKSGLPSDRFSAERTGGSVSTLTIQRTQQEDSAVYLCAGGGQYQETQYFGPGTRLLVL.

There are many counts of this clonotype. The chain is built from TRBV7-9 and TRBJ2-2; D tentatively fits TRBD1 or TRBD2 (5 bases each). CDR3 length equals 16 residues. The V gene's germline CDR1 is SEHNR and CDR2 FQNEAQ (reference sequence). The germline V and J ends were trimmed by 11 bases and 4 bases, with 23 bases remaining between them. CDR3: CALGGAVSGSTGELFF. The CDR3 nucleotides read TGTGCCCTAGGTGGGGCAGTCTCGGGGTCCACCGGGGAGCTGTTTTTT.

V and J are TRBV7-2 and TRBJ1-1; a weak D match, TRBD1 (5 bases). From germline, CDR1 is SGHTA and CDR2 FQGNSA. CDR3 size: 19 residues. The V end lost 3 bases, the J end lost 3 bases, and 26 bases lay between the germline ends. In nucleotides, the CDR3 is TGTGCCAGCAGCTTCCTCCTGGCTGGGACCGCCAACCGTGACACTGAAGCTTTCTTT. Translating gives CASSFLLAGTANRDTEAFF.

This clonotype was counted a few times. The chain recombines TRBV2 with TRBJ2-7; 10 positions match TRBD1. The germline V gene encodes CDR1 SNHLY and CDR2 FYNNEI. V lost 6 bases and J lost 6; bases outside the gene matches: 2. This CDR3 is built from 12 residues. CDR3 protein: CASRGQGSEQYF. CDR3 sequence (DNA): TGTGCCAGCAGGGGACAGGGGAGCGAGCAGTACTTC.

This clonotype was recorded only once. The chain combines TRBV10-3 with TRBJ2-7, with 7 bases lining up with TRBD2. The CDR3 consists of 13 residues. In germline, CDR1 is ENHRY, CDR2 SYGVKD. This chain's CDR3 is CALSERGQDEQYV. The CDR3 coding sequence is TGTGCCCTCAGCGAGCGGGGCCAGGACGAGCAGTACGTC.

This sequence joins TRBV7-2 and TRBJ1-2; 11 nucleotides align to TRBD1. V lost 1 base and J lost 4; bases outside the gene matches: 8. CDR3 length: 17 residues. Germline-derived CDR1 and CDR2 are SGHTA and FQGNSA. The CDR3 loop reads CASSLGTDRGRIYGYTF. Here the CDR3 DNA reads TGTGCCAGCAGCTTAGGGACGGACAGGGGGCGGATCTATGGCTACACCTTC.

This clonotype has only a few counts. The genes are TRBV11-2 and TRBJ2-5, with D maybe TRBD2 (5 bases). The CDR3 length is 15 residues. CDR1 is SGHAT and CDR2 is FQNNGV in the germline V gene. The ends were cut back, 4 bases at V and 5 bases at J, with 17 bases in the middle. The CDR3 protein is CASSSPSEATETQYF. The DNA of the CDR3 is TGTGCCAGCAGCTCCCCGTCGGAGGCGACGGAGACCCAGTACTTC.

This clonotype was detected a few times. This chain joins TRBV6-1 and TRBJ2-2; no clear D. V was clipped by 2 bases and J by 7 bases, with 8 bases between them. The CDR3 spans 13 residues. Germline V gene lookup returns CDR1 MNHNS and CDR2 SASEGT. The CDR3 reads CASSERWSGELFF. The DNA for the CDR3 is TGTGCCAGCAGTGAACGTTGGAGCGGGGAGCTGTTTTTT.

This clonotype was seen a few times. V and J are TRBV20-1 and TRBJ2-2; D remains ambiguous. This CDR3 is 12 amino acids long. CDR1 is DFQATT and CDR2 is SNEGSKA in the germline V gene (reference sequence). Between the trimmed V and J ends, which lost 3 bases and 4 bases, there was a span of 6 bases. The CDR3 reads CSASQPTGELFF. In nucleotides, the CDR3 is TGCAGTGCTAGCCAGCCCACCGGGGAGCTGTTTTTT.

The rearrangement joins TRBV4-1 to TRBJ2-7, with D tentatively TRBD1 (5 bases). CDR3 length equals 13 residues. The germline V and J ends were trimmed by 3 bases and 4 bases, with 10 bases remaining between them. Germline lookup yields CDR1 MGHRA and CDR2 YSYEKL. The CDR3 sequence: CASSQSGRYEQYF. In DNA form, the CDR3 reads TGCGCCAGCAGCCAGTCAGGGCGGTACGAGCAGTACTTC.

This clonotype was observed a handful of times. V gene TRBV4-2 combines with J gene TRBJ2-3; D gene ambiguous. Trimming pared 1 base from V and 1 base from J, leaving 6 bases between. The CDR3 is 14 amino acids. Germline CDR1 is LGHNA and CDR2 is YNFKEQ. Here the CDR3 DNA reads TGTGCCAGCAGCCAAGTCCAAGGCACAGATACGCAGTATTTT. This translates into CASSQVQGTDTQYF.

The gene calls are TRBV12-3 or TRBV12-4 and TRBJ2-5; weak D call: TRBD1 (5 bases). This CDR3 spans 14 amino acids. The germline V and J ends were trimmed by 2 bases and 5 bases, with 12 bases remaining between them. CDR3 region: CASSLTGRRETQYF. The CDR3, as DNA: TGTGCCAGCAGTTTAACAGGCCGCAGGGAGACCCAGTACTTC.

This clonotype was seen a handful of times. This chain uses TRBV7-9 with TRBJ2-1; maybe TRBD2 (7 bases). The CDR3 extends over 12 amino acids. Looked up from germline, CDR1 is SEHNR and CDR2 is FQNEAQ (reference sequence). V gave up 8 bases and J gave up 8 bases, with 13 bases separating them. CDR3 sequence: CASLGGPYEQFF. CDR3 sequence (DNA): TGTGCCAGCCTGGGGGGGCCGTATGAGCAGTTCTTC.

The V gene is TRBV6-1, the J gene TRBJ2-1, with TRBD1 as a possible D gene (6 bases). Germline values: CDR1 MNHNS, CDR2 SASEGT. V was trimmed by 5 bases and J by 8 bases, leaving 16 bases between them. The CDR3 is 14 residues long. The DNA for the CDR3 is TGTGCCAGCAGTCACCAGGGGAGTAGGGATGAGCAGTTCTTC. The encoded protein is CASSHQGSRDEQFF.

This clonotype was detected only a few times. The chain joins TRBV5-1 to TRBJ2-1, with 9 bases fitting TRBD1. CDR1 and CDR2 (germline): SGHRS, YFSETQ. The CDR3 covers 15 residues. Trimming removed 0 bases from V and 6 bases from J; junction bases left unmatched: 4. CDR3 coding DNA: TGCGCCAGCAGCTTGGGCGGGACAGGGCCCAATGAGCAGTTCTTC. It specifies CASSLGGTGPNEQFF. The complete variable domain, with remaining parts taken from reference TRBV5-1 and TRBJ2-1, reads KAGVTQTPRYLIKTRGQQVTLSCSPISGHRSVSWYQQTPGQGLQFLFEYFSETQRNKGNFPGRFSGRQFSNSRSEMNVSTLELGDSALYLCASSLGGTGPNEQFFGPGTRLTVL.

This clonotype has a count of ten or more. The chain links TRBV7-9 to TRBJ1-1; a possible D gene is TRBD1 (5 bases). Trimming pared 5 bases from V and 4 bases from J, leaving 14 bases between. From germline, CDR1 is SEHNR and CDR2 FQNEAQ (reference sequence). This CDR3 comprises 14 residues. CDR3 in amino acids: CASSPPGRPTEAFF. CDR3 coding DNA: TGTGCCAGCAGCCCGCCGGGACGGCCCACTGAAGCTTTCTTT. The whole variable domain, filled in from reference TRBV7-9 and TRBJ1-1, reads DTGVSQNPRHKITKRGQNVTFRCDPISEHNRLYWYRQTLGQGPEFLTYFQNEAQLEKSRLLSDRFSAERPKGSFSTLEIQRTEQGDSAMYLCASSPPGRPTEAFFGQGTRLTVV.

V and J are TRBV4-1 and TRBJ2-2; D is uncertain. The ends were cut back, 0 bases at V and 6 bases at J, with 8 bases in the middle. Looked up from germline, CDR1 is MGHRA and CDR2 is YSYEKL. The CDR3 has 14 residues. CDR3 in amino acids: CASSQDLAAGELFF. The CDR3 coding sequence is TGCGCCAGCAGCCAAGATTTGGCCGCCGGGGAGCTGTTTTTT.

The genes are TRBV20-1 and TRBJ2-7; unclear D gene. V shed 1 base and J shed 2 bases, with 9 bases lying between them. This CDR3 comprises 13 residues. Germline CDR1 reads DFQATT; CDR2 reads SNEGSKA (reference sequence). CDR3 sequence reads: CSARGQSTYEQYV. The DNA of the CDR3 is TGCAGTGCTAGAGGGCAGTCCACCTACGAGCAGTACGTC.

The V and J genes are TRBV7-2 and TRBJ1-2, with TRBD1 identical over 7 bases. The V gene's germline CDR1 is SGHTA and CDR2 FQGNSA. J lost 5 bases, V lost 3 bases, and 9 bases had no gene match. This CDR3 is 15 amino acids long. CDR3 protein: CASSLAGGEGYGYTF. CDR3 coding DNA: TGTGCCAGCAGCTTGGCAGGGGGGGAAGGGTATGGCTACACCTTC.

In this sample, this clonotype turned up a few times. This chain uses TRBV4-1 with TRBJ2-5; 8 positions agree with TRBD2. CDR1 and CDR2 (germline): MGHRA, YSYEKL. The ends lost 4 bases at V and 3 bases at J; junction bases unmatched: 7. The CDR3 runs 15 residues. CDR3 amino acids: CASSPPSAGEETQYF. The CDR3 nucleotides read TGCGCCAGCAGCCCGCCCTCAGCGGGGGAAGAGACCCAGTACTTC.

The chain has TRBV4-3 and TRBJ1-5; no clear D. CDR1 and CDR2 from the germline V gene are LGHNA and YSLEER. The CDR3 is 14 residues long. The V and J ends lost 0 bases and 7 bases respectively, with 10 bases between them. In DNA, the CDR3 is TGCGCCAGCAGCCAAGATGTCGGTCACCAGCCCCAGCATTTT. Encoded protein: CASSQDVGHQPQHF.

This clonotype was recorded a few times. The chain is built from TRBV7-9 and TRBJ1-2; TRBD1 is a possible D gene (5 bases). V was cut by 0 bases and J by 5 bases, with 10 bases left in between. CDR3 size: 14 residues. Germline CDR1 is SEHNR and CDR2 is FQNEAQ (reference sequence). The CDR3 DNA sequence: TGTGCCAGCAGCTTAGCCCAGGGATCATATGGCTACACCTTC. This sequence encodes CASSLAQGSYGYTF.

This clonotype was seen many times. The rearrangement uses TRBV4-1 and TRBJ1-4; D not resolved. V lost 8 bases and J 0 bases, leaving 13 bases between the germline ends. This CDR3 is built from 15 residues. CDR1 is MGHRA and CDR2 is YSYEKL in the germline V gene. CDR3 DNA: TGCGCCAGCGCGGACGCGGGATCAACTAATGAAAAACTGTTTTTT. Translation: CASADAGSTNEKLFF.